This TCR beta chain derives from a study of cytomegalovirus exposure and HLA in healthy donors. Study-level results: HLA allele associations emerged for roughly 16,000 TCR beta sequences in a later analysis, at 0.05 false discovery rate. The authors considered a cluster of highly shared sequence variants likely to be a sequencing artifact.

Both 60 Vbeta primers and 13 Jbeta primers went into the PCR. The repertoire was sequenced with immunoSEQ multiplex PCR; TCRdb's copy has only in-frame clones and lacks some. The sample consists of 130,000 or so clones, approximately 75% of them appearing once. The CDR3 extends over 14 amino acids. Germline CDR1 reads SEHNR; CDR2 reads FQNEAQ (reference sequence). This clone was observed once. Its antigen remains unidentified. One junction end does not reproduce the germline sequence, and a read error may be involved. The sample comprised PBMCs. This chain links TRBV7-9 with TRBJ2-7; D not certain. The sequence was collected from a man aged 35 to 55 in good health and CMV-seronegative. CDR3 nucleotides: TGTTCCAGCAGCTTATCATCTAGCTCCTACGAGCAGTACTTC. It yields the protein CSSSLSSSSYEQYF.